The T cell receptor beta chain under discussion was sequenced for a study of blood T cell repertoires in COVID-19. Across the study: Some COVID-19 samples were acute and others convalescent; all came from the United States, Italy and Spain. T cells, B-cell-depleted T cells, or PBMCs provided the cDNA or gDNA that served as material.

Germline V CDR1 and CDR2: SQVTM, ANQGSEA. V gave up 7 bases and J gave up 4 bases, with 16 bases separating them. The CDR3 totals 13 residues. Original handling: Nucleated cell counts were estimated from reference gene primer amplification. Clones were read by immunoSEQ multiplex PCR, and TCRdb kept only the in-frame ones, dropping some. V and J calls and clone size come straight from that table; D and trimming were deduced from the DNA. Of just under 85,000 clones in the sample, approximately 82% were seen once. In its sample, this clone was seen a few times. V is TRBV29-1 and J is TRBJ2-5; D possibly corresponds to TRBD1 (6 bases). The sequence came from a woman aged 55-69 years with acute or convalescent COVID-19. The sequenced material came from peripheral blood. The CDR3 DNA reads as TGCAGCGGAAACAGGGCGGTGGGAGAGACCCAGTACTTC. This translates into CSGNRAVGETQYF.